This TCR beta chain was recovered during a study of identical twins. Study conclusions and caveats: Carriage of fewer insertions was seen in abundant cord blood beta clonotypes, whereas memory repertoires showed none. Among beta out-of-frame sequences, excess sharing between twins appeared weaker.

Points on this clonotype: Its antigen remains unidentified.

From germline, CDR1 is LGHDT and CDR2 YNNKEL (reference sequence). V was clipped by 1 base and J by 1 base, with 10 bases between them. The CDR3 extends over 15 amino acids. TCRdb reanalysed the 5' RACE reads using MiXCR and keeps one entry per CDR3 protein. The sample has hundreds of thousands of distinct CDR3 sequences, roughly 12% seen once; the top ten hold 6% to 9%. The same sample was also studied in work on yellow fever vaccine responses in identical twins.

V is TRBV3-1 and J is TRBJ2-5; D is unresolved. The sample consisted of CD8+ T cells sorted from blood. The source is a woman under 30 in good health. In DNA, the CDR3 is TGTGCCAGCAGCCAAGTGTTCGGACCCCAAGAGACCCAGTACTTC. Translating gives CASSQVFGPQETQYF.